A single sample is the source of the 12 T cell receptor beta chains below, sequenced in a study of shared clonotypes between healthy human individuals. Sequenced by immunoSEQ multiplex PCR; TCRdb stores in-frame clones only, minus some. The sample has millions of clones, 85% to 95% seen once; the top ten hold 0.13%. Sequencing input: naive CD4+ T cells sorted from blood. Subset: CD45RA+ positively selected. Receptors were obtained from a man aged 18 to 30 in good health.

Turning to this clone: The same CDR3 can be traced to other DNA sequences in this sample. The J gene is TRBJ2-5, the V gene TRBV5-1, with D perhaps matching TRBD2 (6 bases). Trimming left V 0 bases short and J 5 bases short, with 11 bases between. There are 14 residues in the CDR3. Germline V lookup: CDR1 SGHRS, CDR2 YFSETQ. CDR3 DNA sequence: TGCGCCAGCAGCTTGGAAGGAGGGAAGGAGACCCAGTACTTC. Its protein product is CASSLEGGKETQYF.

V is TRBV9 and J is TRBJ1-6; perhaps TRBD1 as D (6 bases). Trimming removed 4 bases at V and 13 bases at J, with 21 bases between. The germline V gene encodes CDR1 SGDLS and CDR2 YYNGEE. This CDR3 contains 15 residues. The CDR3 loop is CASSRKSGDTVPLHF. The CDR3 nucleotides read TGTGCCAGCAGCCGAAAATCGGGGGACACGGTCCCCCTCCACTTT.

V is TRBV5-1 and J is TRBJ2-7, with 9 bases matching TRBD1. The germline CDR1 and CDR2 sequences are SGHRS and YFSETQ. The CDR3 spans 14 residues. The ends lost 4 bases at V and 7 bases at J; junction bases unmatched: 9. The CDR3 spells CASSALQGAGEQYF. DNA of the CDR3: TGCGCCAGCAGCGCCCTACAGGGGGCGGGGGAGCAGTACTTC.

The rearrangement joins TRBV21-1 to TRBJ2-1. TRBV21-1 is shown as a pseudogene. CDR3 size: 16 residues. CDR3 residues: CASSHPPPGRSNEQFF. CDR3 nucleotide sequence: TGTGCCAGCAGCCACCCCCCGCCGGGCAGATCAAATGAGCAGTTCTTC.

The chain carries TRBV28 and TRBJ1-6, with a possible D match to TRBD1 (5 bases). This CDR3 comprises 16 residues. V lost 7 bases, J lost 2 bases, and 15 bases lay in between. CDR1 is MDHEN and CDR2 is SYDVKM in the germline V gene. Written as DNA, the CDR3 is TGTGCCAGCACCTCACGGGGGATTCCCTATAATTCACCCCTCCACTTT. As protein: CASTSRGIPYNSPLHF. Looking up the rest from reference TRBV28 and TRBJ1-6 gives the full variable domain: DVKVTQSSRYLVKRTGEKVFLECVQDMDHENMFWYRQDPGLGLRLIYFSYDVKMKEKGDIPEGYSVSREKKERFSLILESASTNQTSMYLCASTSRGIPYNSPLHFGNGTRLTVT.

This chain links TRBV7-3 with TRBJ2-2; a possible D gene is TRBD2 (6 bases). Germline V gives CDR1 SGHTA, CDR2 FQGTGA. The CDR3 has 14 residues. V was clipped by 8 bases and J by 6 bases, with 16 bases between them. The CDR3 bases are TGTGCCAGCGCTCGCGGGGCGTTCCCCGGGGAGCTGTTTTTT. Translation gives CASARGAFPGELFF.

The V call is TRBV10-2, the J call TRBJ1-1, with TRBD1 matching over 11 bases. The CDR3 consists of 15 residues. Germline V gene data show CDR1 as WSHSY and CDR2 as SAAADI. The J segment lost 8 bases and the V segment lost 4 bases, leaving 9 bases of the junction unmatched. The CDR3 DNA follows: TGCGCCAGCAGTGTGAAACGGACAGGGGGCCTGGAAGCTTTCTTT. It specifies CASSVKRTGGLEAFF.

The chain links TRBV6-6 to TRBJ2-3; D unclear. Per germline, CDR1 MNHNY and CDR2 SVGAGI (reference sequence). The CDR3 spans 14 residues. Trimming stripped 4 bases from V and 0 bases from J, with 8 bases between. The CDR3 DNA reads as TGTGCCAGCAGTTCCGGACGGAGCACAGATACGCAGTATTTT. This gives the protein CASSSGRSTDTQYF.

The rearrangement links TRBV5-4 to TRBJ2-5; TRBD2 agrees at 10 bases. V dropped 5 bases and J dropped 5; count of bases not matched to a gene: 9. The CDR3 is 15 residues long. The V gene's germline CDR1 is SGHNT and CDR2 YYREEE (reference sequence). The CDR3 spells CASSSSGGAAETQYF. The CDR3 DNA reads TGTGCCAGCAGTTCCAGCGGGGGGGCGGCGGAGACCCAGTACTTC.

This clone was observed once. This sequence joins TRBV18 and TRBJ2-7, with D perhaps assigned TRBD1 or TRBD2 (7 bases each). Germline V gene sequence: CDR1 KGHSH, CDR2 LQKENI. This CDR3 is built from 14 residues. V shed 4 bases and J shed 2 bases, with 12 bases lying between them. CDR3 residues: CASSLQGGTYEQYF. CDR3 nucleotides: TGTGCCAGCTCACTGCAGGGGGGGACCTACGAGCAGTACTTC.

The CDR3 loop is CASSPDRAAFF. CDR3 DNA: TGTGCCAGCAGTCCGGACAGGGCGGCTTTCTTT. This chain uses TRBV6-1 with TRBJ1-1; the match to TRBD1 covers 8 bases. V shed 5 bases and J 11 bases; nucleotides not matched to a gene: 4. Per germline, CDR1 MNHNS and CDR2 SASEGT. CDR3 size: 11 residues.

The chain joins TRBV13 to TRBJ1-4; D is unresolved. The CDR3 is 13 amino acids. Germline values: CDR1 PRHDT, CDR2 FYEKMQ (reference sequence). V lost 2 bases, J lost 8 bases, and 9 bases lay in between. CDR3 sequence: CASSLRVSEKLFF. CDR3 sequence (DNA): TGTGCCAGCAGCTTACGAGTATCCGAAAAACTGTTTTTT.